This T cell receptor beta chain comes out of a study of cytomegalovirus exposure and HLA in healthy donors. Overall study context: Genotyping of roughly 400 donors showed that roughly 83% belonged to the Caucasian-associated ancestry cluster. Study results and caveats: According to the study, some 160 TCR beta chains were cytomegalovirus-associated. The number of N-insertions in an Asian-associated ancestry cluster was reportedly below the roughly 620-donor mean in a later analysis.

13 Jbeta primers and 60 Vbeta primers were used for the PCR. Data came from immunoSEQ multiplex PCR; TCRdb stores just in-frame clones and leaves some out. The table includes 100,000 to 150,000 clones, approximately 80% detected once. As regards this clone: The antigen remains unidentified.

This sequence was found in a girl aged 2 to 10 in good health and CMV-seronegative. Sequencing was done on a sample of PBMCs.

The CDR3: CASSPPATSYGYTF. The CDR3 DNA reads TGTGCCAGCTCACCACCGGCGACATCCTATGGCTACACCTTC. This chain links TRBV18 with TRBJ1-2, with D unresolved. Between the trimmed V and J ends, which lost 0 bases and 4 bases, there was a span of 9 bases. The CDR3 has 14 amino acids. Germline V gene lookup returns CDR1 KGHSH and CDR2 LQKENI.